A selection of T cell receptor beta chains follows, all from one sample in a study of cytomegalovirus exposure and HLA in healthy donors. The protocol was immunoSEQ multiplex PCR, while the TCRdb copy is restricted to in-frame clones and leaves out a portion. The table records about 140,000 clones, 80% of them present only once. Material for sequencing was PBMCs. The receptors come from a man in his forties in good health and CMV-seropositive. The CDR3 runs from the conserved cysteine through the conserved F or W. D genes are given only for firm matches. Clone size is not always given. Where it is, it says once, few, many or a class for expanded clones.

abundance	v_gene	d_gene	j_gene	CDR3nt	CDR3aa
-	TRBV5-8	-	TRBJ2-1	TGTGCCAGCAGCCCCCTGGGTTTATGGCGGAATTACAATGAGCAGTTCTTC	CASSPLGLWRNYNEQFF
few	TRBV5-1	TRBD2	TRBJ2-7	TGCGCCAGCAGCTTGGGAGGGGGATTCGGGACTAGCGGGAACGAGCAGTACTTC	CASSLGGGFGTSGNEQYF
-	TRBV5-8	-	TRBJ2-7	TGTGCCAGCAGCCTGACATACTACGAGCAGTACTTC	CASSLTYYEQYF
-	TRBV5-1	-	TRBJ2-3	TGCGCCAGCAGCTGGCTGTCAAGCACAGATACGCAGTATTTT	CASSWLSSTDTQYF
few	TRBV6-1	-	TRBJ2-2	TGTGCCAGCGGGTGGGGCGCGAACACCGGGGAGCTGTTTTTT	CASGWGANTGELFF
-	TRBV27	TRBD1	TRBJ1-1	TGTGCCAGCAGTTTAGGGTTGGGACAGGGTAACACTGAAGCTTTCTTT	CASSLGLGQGNTEAFF
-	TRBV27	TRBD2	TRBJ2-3	TGTGCCAGCAGTCCGGAAGCGGGGGGCAGCACAGATACGCAGTATTTT	CASSPEAGGSTDTQYF
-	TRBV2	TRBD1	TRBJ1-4	TGTGCCAGCAACCCGGGACAGGGAGTAGAAAAACTGTTTTTT	CASNPGQGVEKLFF
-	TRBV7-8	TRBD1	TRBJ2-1	TGTGCCAGCAGCAAAGCCCCGGGACAGGGCAACAGTGAGCAGTTCTTC	CASSKAPGQGNSEQFF
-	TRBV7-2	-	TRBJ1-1	TGTGCCAGCAGCTTCGCCCAGGGCGGCACTGAAGCTTTCTTT	CASSFAQGGTEAFF
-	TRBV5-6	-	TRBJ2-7	TGTGCCAGCAGCCTGCCATGGGGGGAGAGCTCCTACGAGCAGTACTTC	CASSLPWGESSYEQYF
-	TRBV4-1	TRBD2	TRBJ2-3	TGCGCCAGCGGACCGGGACTAGCTTTAGATACGCAGTATTTT	CASGPGLALDTQYF
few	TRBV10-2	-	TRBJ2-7	TGCGCCAGCAGTGAAAGTCCAGGGGAGTTTTTCGAGCAGTACTTC	CASSESPGEFFEQYF
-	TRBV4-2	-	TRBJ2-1	TGTGCCAGCAGCCCCCGAGGGCTAGCGGAGCAGTTCTTC	CASSPRGLAEQFF
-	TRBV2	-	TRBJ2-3	TGTGCCAACACGGGGGGTGTACAGGGCCCCCGGGATACGCAGTATTTT	CANTGGVQGPRDTQYF
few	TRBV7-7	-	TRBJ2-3	TGTGCTAGCAGCCCCCTGACTGGCGGGGCCCCCACAGATACGCAGTATTTT	CASSPLTGGAPTDTQYF
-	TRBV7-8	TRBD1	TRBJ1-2	TGTGCCAGCAACCGACAGGGCCCTAACTATGGCTACACCTTC	CASNRQGPNYGYTF
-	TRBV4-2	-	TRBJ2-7	TGTGCCAGCAGCCAAGAGTCGGTGGAGCAGTACTTC	CASSQESVEQYF
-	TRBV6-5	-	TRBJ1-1	TGTGCCAGCAGTTTCCGCGGGGGGACGAACACTGAAGCTTTCTTT	CASSFRGGTNTEAFF
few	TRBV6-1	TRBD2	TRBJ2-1	TGTGCCAGCAGTGATAGCGGGGATGAGCAGTTCTTC	CASSDSGDEQFF
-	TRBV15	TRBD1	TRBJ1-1	TGTGCCACCAGCAGAGACTACGGACAGGGACGAGCTTTCTTT	CATSRDYGQGRAFF
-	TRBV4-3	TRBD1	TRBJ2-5	TGCGCCAGCAGCCAAGAGCCGGGACAGCAAGTGACCCAGTACTTC	CASSQEPGQQVTQYF
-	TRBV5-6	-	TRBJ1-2	TGTGCCAGCAGCTCCATTACTATAGACAGGTTAGGTTCCTATGGCTACACCTTC	CASSSITIDRLGSYGYTF
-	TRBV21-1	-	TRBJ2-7	TGTGCCAGCAGCAAAGATAGCGAGGGCCTGAAAATCTACGAGCAGTACTTC	CASSKDSEGLKIYEQYF
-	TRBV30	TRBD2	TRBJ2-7	TGTGCCTGGAGTCCCCTGGGGAGACTAGCGGGATACGAGCAGTACTTC	CAWSPLGRLAGYEQYF
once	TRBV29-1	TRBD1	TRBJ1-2	TGCAGCGTTGACCATCCCGCGGAGGGGGCGCCCTATGGCTACACCTTC	CSVDHPAEGAPYGYTF
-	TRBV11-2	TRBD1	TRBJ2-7	TGTGCCAGCAGCTTCGACAGGGGGCGGTACGAGCAGTACTTC	CASSFDRGRYEQYF
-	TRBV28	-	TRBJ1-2	TGTGCCAGCAGTTTAGCAGGGGTACCCTATGGCTACACCTTC	CASSLAGVPYGYTF
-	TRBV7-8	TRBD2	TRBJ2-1	TGTGCCAGCAGCCGATTAGGGAGGGAGTCTGGCAATGAGCAGTTCTTC	CASSRLGRESGNEQFF
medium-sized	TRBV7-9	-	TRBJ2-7	TGTGCCAGCAGCTCTCCTTCAGGACTTGGCTACGAGCAGTACTTC	CASSSPSGLGYEQYF
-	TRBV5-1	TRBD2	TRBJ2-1	TGCGCCAGCAGCTTGGTGACTAGCGGGGTGCAGGAGCAGTTCTTC	CASSLVTSGVQEQFF
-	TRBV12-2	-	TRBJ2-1	TGTGCAAGTCGAAAACGACTCCGGGACAGGGGGCAGCAGCCAGGAGTGCACAATGAGCAGTTCTTC	CASRKRLRDRGQQPGVHNEQFF
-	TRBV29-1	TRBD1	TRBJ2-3	TGCAGCGTTGCAGGGGGTTCCGGAGATACGCAGTATTTT	CSVAGGSGDTQYF
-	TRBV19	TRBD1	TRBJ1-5	TGTGCCAGTCAAAGGGCCGGGACAGGGATTCAGCCCCAGCATTTT	CASQRAGTGIQPQHF
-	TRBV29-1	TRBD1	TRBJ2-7	TGCAGCGTCGACACCGGGACAGGCTACGAGCAGTACTTC	CSVDTGTGYEQYF
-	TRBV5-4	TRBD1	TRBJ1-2	TGTGCCAGCAGCTTGGAAGAGACAGGGGGCCTTGGCTACACCTTC	CASSLEETGGLGYTF
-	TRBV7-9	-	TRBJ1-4	TGTGCCAGCAGCTTGCGGGACGGGCCTAATGAAAAACTGTTTTTT	CASSLRDGPNEKLFF
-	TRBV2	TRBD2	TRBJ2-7	TGTGCCAGCAGCCCCACCGGACCAGTCCTGGGACTAGAGCAGTACTTC	CASSPTGPVLGLEQYF
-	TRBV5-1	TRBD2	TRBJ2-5	TGCGCCAGCAGCTTGACTAGCGGGCAGGAGACCCAGTACTTC	CASSLTSGQETQYF
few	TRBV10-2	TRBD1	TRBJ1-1	TGCGCCAGCAGCCTTTCGACAGGGGAAGCTTTCTTT	CASSLSTGEAFF
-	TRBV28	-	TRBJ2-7	TGTGCCAGCAGGGTAAGCAGGGCCCCCTACGAGCAGTACTTC	CASRVSRAPYEQYF
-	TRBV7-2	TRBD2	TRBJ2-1	TGTGCCAGCACCCAATACCTAGCGGGGAGCTCCTACAATGAGCAGTTCTTC	CASTQYLAGSSYNEQFF
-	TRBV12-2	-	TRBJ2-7	TGTGCAAGTCGCCCCCCGGACAGGGGGAATTCTTCTCCGACCTACGAGCAGTACTTC	CASRPPDRGNSSPTYEQYF
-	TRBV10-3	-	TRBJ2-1	TGTGCCATCAGTGAAAGGTCGACTAGGGGGGGGGATGAGCAGTTCTTC	CAISERSTRGGDEQFF
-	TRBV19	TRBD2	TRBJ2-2	TGTGCCAGTAATACAGGACTAGCATATGCGAACACCGGGGAGCTGTTTTTT	CASNTGLAYANTGELFF
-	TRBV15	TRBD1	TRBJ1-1	TGTGCCACCAGCAGGATGGGACAGGGTGGCACTGAAGCTTTCTTT	CATSRMGQGGTEAFF
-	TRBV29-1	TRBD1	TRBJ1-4	TGCAGCGTTGGGGCAGGGGGCGCCGGTGAAAAACTGTTTTTT	CSVGAGGAGEKLFF
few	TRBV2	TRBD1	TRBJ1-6	TGTGCCAGCAGGCAGGGGGCCTCACCCCTCCACTTT	CASRQGASPLHF
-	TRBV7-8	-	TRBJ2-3	TGTGCCAGCAGCCCTCGGACTGACCTGAGGACAGATACGCAGTATTTT	CASSPRTDLRTDTQYF
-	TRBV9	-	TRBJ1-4	TGTGCCAGCAGCGCCGGTGACCGTCTTTTAAGGGGAACTAATGAAAAACTGTTTTTT	CASSAGDRLLRGTNEKLFF
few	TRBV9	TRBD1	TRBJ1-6	TGTGCCAGCAGCGAAAGCCCGGGACAGGGTAATTCACCCCTCCACTTT	CASSESPGQGNSPLHF